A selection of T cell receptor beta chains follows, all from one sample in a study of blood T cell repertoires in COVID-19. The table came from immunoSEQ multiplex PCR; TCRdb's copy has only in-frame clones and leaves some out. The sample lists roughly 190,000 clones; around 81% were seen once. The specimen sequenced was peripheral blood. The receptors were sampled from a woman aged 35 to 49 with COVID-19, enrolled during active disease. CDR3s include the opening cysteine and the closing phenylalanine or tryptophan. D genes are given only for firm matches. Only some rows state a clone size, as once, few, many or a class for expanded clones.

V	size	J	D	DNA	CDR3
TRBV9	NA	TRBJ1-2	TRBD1	TGTGCCAGCAGCGTAGTTAGTTCCGGGACAGGGGGCGGCTACACCTTC	CASSVVSSGTGGGYTF
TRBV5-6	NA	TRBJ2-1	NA	TGTGCCAGCAGCTTCAGATTTCTCGATGAGCAGTTCTTC	CASSFRFLDEQFF
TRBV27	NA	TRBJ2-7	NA	TGTGCCAGCAGACAAAGCGGTGAGCAGTACTTC	CASRQSGEQYF
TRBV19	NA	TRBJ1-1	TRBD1	TGTGCCAGTGAACCGGGACAGGAGAACACTGAAGCTTTCTTT	CASEPGQENTEAFF
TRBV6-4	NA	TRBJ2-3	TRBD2	TGTGCCAGCAGTAGCACTAGCGCCGGGGGAGATACGCAGTATTTT	CASSSTSAGGDTQYF
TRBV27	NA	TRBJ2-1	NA	TGTGCCAGCAGGGCATTAGCGGTTCCCCGAATATACAATGAGCAGTTCTTC	CASRALAVPRIYNEQFF
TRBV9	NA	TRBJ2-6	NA	TGTGCCAGCAGCGTAGTCGCGTTGGGGGCCAACGTCCTGACTTTC	CASSVVALGANVLTF
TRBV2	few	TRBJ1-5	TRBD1	TGTGCCAGCAGCCCTACGGACAGGGGTAGGCCCCAGCATTTT	CASSPTDRGRPQHF
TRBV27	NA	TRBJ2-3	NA	TGTGCCAGCAGTTTGCGAGATACGCAGTATTTT	CASSLRDTQYF
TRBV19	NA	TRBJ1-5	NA	TGTGCCAGTAGTACCTACGATGGGGGGAGGCAGCCCCAGCATTTT	CASSTYDGGRQPQHF
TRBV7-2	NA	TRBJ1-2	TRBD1	TGTGCCAGCAGCGGGGACAGGGCCTTCTATGGCTACACCTTC	CASSGDRAFYGYTF